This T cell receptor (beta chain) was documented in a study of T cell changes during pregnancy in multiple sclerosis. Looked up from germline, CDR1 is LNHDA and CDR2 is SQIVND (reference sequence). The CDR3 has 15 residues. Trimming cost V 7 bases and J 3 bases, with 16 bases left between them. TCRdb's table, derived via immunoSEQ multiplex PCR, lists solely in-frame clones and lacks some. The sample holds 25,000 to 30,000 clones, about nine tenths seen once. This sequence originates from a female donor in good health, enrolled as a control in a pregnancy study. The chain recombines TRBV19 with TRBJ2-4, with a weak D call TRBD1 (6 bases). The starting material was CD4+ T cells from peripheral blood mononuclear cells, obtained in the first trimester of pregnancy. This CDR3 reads CASTSRDKSKNIQYF. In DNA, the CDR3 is TGTGCCAGTACCTCAAGGGACAAGAGCAAAAACATTCAGTACTTC.